This T cell receptor (beta chain) was identified during a study of identical twins. CDR3 length: 19 residues. CDR1 and CDR2 from the germline V gene are LNHNV and YYDKDF (reference sequence). V gave up 1 base and J gave up 0 bases; unmatched junction bases: 13. TCRdb reanalysed the 5' RACE reads using MiXCR and keeps one entry per CDR3 protein. The sample lists roughly 690,000 distinct CDR3 sequences; 6% to 6.5% were seen once. Material: naive T cells sorted from blood. The chain recombines TRBV15 with TRBJ2-5, with 8 bases matching TRBD2. This sequence originates from a young man in good health. CDR3 in amino acids: CATSRVGRGGRLYQETQYF. The CDR3 DNA is TGTGCCACCAGCAGAGTTGGCCGGGGCGGGAGGCTGTACCAAGAGACCCAGTACTTC. Complete variable domain (other parts from reference TRBV15 and TRBJ2-5): DAMVIQNPRYQVTQFGKPVTLSCSQTLNHNVMYWYQQKSSQAPKLLFHYYDKDFNNEADTPDNFQSRRPNTSFCFLDIRSPGLGDTAMYLCATSRVGRGGRLYQETQYFGPGTRLLVL.